This TCR beta chain derives from a study of beta chain features in type 1 diabetes. Study-level findings and limits: TCRB CDR3s from Type 1 diabetes patients were moderately but significantly shorter in all four CD4+ subsets.

A sort by CD45RO/CCR7/CD25/CD127/CD95/CD27 yielded CD4+ naive, central memory, regulatory and stem cell-like memory cells. Expressed TCRB transcripts were sequenced after all isolated RNA was converted to cDNA. The table came from immunoSEQ multiplex PCR; TCRdb's copy has only in-frame clones and leaves some out. The sample lists about 360,000 clones; around 12% were seen once. Comment on this clone: Its cognate antigen is unknown.

Unmatched junction bases numbered 4, after V lost 4 bases and J lost 1 base. The CDR3 length is 15 residues. Per the germline V gene, CDR1 is SGHDT and CDR2 is YYEEEE. This clonotype was obtained from a young man in good health. Material for sequencing was naive CD4+ T cells from blood. The chain has TRBV5-6 and TRBJ2-2, with 7 nucleotides matching TRBD1. In DNA form, the CDR3 reads TGTGCCAGCAGCCTTGGACAGGTGAACACCGGGGAGCTGTTTTTT. It is translated as CASSLGQVNTGELFF.